This TCR beta chain was captured by sequencing in a study of Ad26.COV2.S vaccination and SARS-CoV-2 variants. Study-wide background: Ad26.COV2.S shots went into the muscle once or twice, 56 days apart.

Regarding treatment: 19 received Ad26.COV2.S at low or high dose, single or two shots; 5 received placebo; per-sample allocation not given. Collection of samples fell on day 63 after the first vaccine or placebo injection. CDR3 size: 11 residues. Trimming removed 8 bases at V and 6 bases at J, with 9 bases between. CDR1 is MDHEN, CDR2 SYDVKM, per germline. This clone was seen a handful of times. Antigen unknown. TCRdb's table, derived via immunoSEQ multiplex PCR, lists solely in-frame clones and lacks some. The sample yields 350,000 to 450,000 clones, about 91% seen once. Notes on the study in general: Possibly, TCR breadth and depth analyses underestimated total T cell responses. The study found higher spike-specific TCR breadth in vaccine than placebo recipients. Reportedly, after vaccination the spike-specific CD8+ and CD4+ T cell responses displayed substantial breadth.

Source: peripheral blood, taken in a trial of Ad26.COV2.S vaccine versus placebo. This TCR was sampled from a person aged 18-60 years who received the Ad26.COV2.S COVID-19 vaccine or a placebo. This chain links TRBV28 with TRBJ2-3; either TRBD1 or TRBD2 may supply D (6 bases each). Here the CDR3 reads CASGGHDTQYF. The CDR3 nucleotides are TGTGCCAGCGGGGGGCACGATACGCAGTATTTT.